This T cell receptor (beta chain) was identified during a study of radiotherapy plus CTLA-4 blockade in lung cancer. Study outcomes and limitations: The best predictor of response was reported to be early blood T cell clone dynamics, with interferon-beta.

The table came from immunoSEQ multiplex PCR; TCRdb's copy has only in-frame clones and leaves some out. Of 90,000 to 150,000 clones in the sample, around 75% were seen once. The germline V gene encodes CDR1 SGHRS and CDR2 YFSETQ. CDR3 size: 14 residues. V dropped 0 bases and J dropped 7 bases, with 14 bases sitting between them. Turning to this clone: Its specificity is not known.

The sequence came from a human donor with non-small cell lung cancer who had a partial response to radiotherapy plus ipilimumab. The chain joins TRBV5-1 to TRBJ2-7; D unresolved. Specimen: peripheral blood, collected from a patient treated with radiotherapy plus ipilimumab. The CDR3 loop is CASSLAASTGEQYF. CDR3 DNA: TGCGCCAGCAGCTTGGCCGCGTCTACGGGTGAGCAGTACTTC. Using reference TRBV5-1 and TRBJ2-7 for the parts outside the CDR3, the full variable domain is KAGVTQTPRYLIKTRGQQVTLSCSPISGHRSVSWYQQTPGQGLQFLFEYFSETQRNKGNFPGRFSGRQFSNSRSEMNVSTLELGDSALYLCASSLAASTGEQYFGPGTRLTVT.